These T cell receptor beta chains were read from a single sample in a study of cytomegalovirus exposure and HLA in healthy donors. The data were produced by immunoSEQ multiplex PCR, yet TCRdb's version contains in-frame clones alone and is incomplete. The table lists 120,000 or so clones, more than 60% of them singletons. The sample comprised PBMCs. These receptors originate from a man aged 18 to 29 in good health and CMV-seronegative. Both conserved end residues are part of each CDR3. The D gene is left open where the match is weak. A row's size may be missing; if present it is once, few, many or a size class.

TRBJ2-7	once	TRBD2	TRBV18	TGTGCCAGCTCACCAGATAGCGGGAGCGAGCAGTACTTC	CASSPDSGSEQYF
TRBJ1-4	-	TRBD1	TRBV5-1	TGCGCCAGCAGCTTTACCCGGGGACAGACTAGTGAAAAACTGTTTTTT	CASSFTRGQTSEKLFF
TRBJ2-1	-	-	TRBV19	TGTGCCAGTAGTATAGAACAGGGTTCCTACAATGAGCAGTTCTTC	CASSIEQGSYNEQFF
TRBJ1-1	once	-	TRBV20-1	TGCAGTTCAAGTGTCGGCACTGAAGCTTTCTTT	CSSSVGTEAFF
TRBJ2-3	-	-	TRBV5-4	TGTGCCAGCAGACGACTAGGGGCAGATACGCAGTATTTT	CASRRLGADTQYF
TRBJ2-7	-	TRBD2	TRBV5-6	TGTGCCAGCAGCTTAGCGGGGGGCTTTTATTACGAGCAGTACTTC	CASSLAGGFYYEQYF
TRBJ1-1	few	TRBD1	TRBV19	TGTGCCAGTACCGGGCACCGGACAGGGGTCGAAAGGAGAGCTTTCTTT	CASTGHRTGVERRAFF
TRBJ2-7	-	TRBD1	TRBV11-2	TGTGCCAGCAGGATGGACAGGGGTCTGTCATACGAGCAGTACTTC	CASRMDRGLSYEQYF
TRBJ2-2	-	-	TRBV7-9	TGTGCCTCTCCAAGGGGGAACACCGGGGAGCTGTTTTTT	CASPRGNTGELFF
TRBJ1-5	-	-	TRBV19	TGTGCCAGTAACGTTGGGCGGGGGGCAGCAAATCAGCCCCAGCATTTT	CASNVGRGAANQPQHF
TRBJ2-7	-	TRBD2	TRBV5-1	TGCGCCAGCAGACTAGCGGGGTCGTACGAGCAGTACTTC	CASRLAGSYEQYF
TRBJ2-7	-	-	TRBV7-9	TGTTCCAGCAGCCCCCAACCGCGCGAGCAGTACTTC	CSSSPQPREQYF
TRBJ2-7	-	-	TRBV18	TGTGCCAGCTCGAGGGATCGACAGGCGTTCTCCTACGAGCAGTACTTC	CASSRDRQAFSYEQYF
TRBJ1-5	-	-	TRBV28	TGTGCCAGCAGTCCCTCCGGGATTTTGGGCAACAAGATGGGAAGCAATCAGCCCCAGCATTTT	CASSPSGILGNKMGSNQPQHF
TRBJ2-6	-	-	TRBV7-9	TGTGCCAGCAGTCCCCGACAGGCCCACTCTGGGGCCAACGTCCTGACTTTC	CASSPRQAHSGANVLTF
TRBJ1-1	-	TRBD1	TRBV5-1	TGCGCCAGCAGCTTGGGGTTACAGGGGAATAACATGAACACTGAAGCTTTCTTT	CASSLGLQGNNMNTEAFF
TRBJ1-3	few	-	TRBV29-1	TGCAGCGGGAGACTCACCGGGAACACCATATATTTT	CSGRLTGNTIYF